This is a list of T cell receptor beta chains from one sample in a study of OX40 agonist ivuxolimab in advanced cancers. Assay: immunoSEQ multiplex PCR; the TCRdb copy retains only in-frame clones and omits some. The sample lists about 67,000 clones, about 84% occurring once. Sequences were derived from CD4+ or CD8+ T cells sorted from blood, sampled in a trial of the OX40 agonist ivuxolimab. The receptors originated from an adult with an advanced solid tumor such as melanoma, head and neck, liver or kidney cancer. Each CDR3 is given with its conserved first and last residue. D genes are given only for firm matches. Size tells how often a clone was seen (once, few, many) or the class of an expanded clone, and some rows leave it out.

CDR3aa: CASSLGDTGEFVGYTF
CDR3nt: TGCGCCAGCAGCTTGGGCGATACAGGGGAGTTTGTTGGCTACACCTTC
d_gene: TRBD1
j_gene: TRBJ1-2
v_gene: TRBV5-1
abundance: NA

CDR3aa: CASSPPGTVVSTGELFF
CDR3nt: TGTGCCAGCTCACCACCGGGGACAGTGGTTAGCACCGGGGAGCTGTTTTTT
d_gene: TRBD1
j_gene: TRBJ2-2
v_gene: TRBV18
abundance: few

CDR3aa: CASSRTRLERGGYTF
CDR3nt: TGTGCCAGCAGCCGTACGCGACTAGAAAGGGGTGGCTACACCTTC
d_gene: NA
j_gene: TRBJ1-2
v_gene: TRBV7-9
abundance: NA

CDR3aa: CASSLLGVSSYEQYF
CDR3nt: TGTGCCAGCAGCTTATTGGGCGTCAGCTCCTACGAGCAGTACTTC
d_gene: NA
j_gene: TRBJ2-7
v_gene: TRBV7-2
abundance: few

CDR3aa: CASSFRGNYGYTF
CDR3nt: TGTGCCAGTAGCTTCAGGGGTAACTATGGCTACACCTTC
d_gene: NA
j_gene: TRBJ1-2
v_gene: TRBV19
abundance: once

CDR3aa: CASSQEPVTYGYTF
CDR3nt: TGCGCCAGCAGCCAAGAACCGGTTACCTATGGCTACACCTTC
d_gene: NA
j_gene: TRBJ1-2
v_gene: TRBV4-1
abundance: NA

CDR3aa: CASSLAGYWDQVGKTQYF
CDR3nt: TGTGCCAGCAGCTTAGCTGGTTACTGGGACCAAGTCGGAAAGACCCAGTACTTC
d_gene: NA
j_gene: TRBJ2-5
v_gene: TRBV7-2
abundance: NA

CDR3aa: CASSFSGFGEKLFF
CDR3nt: TGTGCCAGCAGTTTCTCGGGGTTTGGAGAAAAACTGTTTTTT
d_gene: NA
j_gene: TRBJ1-4
v_gene: TRBV28
abundance: NA

CDR3aa: CASSDGTGNTEAFF
CDR3nt: TGTGCCAGCAGTGATGGGACAGGGAACACTGAAGCTTTCTTT
d_gene: TRBD1
j_gene: TRBJ1-1
v_gene: TRBV2
abundance: once

CDR3aa: CASRDRGGPNTEAFF
CDR3nt: TGTGCCAGCCGGGATAGGGGGGGGCCGAACACTGAAGCTTTCTTT
d_gene: NA
j_gene: TRBJ1-1
v_gene: TRBV6-5
abundance: NA

CDR3aa: CAISERRGGDNEQFF
CDR3nt: TGTGCCATCAGTGAGAGGAGGGGGGGAGACAATGAGCAGTTCTTC
d_gene: NA
j_gene: TRBJ2-1
v_gene: TRBV10-3
abundance: NA

CDR3aa: CASRGGRGDGYTF
CDR3nt: TGTGCCAGCAGAGGGGGGCGAGGGGATGGCTACACCTTC
d_gene: NA
j_gene: TRBJ1-2
v_gene: TRBV6-1
abundance: NA

CDR3aa: CASSLDRGTDTQYF
CDR3nt: TGTGCCAGCAGTTTAGACAGGGGAACAGATACGCAGTATTTT
d_gene: TRBD1
j_gene: TRBJ2-3
v_gene: TRBV27
abundance: once

CDR3aa: CSGTGSYNEQFF
CDR3nt: TGCAGCGGGACAGGGTCCTACAATGAGCAGTTCTTC
d_gene: TRBD1
j_gene: TRBJ2-1
v_gene: TRBV29-1
abundance: once

CDR3aa: CASSMGGPDQPQHF
CDR3nt: TGTGCCAGTAGTATGGGAGGGCCTGATCAGCCCCAGCATTTT
d_gene: NA
j_gene: TRBJ1-5
v_gene: TRBV19
abundance: once

CDR3aa: CASSLRMQGDTEAFF
CDR3nt: TGTGCCAGCAGCTTACGGATGCAGGGCGACACTGAAGCTTTCTTT
d_gene: NA
j_gene: TRBJ1-1
v_gene: TRBV5-4
abundance: NA

CDR3aa: CASSGYRDGGLMTEAFF
CDR3nt: TGTGCCAGCAGCGGATACAGGGATGGGGGCCTGATGACTGAAGCTTTCTTT
d_gene: NA
j_gene: TRBJ1-1
v_gene: TRBV7-9
abundance: NA

CDR3aa: CASSWSGPAFQYF
CDR3nt: TGTGCCAGCAGCTGGTCCGGTCCCGCCTTTCAGTACTTC
d_gene: NA
j_gene: TRBJ2-4
v_gene: TRBV7-2
abundance: NA

CDR3aa: CASSLAGGLREQYF
CDR3nt: TGTGCCAGCAGCTTAGCCGGGGGGTTGCGAGAGCAGTACTTC
d_gene: TRBD2
j_gene: TRBJ2-7
v_gene: TRBV7-2
abundance: NA

CDR3aa: CASSQVAGLESYEQYF
CDR3nt: TGCGCCAGCAGCCAAGTAGCGGGTTTGGAATCCTACGAGCAGTACTTC
d_gene: TRBD2
j_gene: TRBJ2-7
v_gene: TRBV4-3
abundance: NA

CDR3aa: CASSLNRGSYNEQFF
CDR3nt: TGTGCCAGCAGCTTAAACAGGGGGAGTTACAATGAGCAGTTCTTC
d_gene: TRBD1
j_gene: TRBJ2-1
v_gene: TRBV7-2
abundance: NA

CDR3aa: CASSVRETQYF
CDR3nt: TGTGCCAGCTCGGTGCGAGAGACCCAGTACTTC
d_gene: NA
j_gene: TRBJ2-5
v_gene: TRBV6-5
abundance: NA

CDR3aa: CSVPSGGLSYEQYF
CDR3nt: TGCAGCGTCCCTAGCGGGGGACTCTCCTACGAGCAGTACTTC
d_gene: TRBD2
j_gene: TRBJ2-7
v_gene: TRBV29-1
abundance: NA

CDR3aa: CASSLGAGQGANVLTF
CDR3nt: TGCGCCAGCAGCTTGGGCGCAGGGCAGGGGGCCAACGTCCTGACTTTC
d_gene: NA
j_gene: TRBJ2-6
v_gene: TRBV5-1
abundance: NA

CDR3aa: CASRLGGYGYTF
CDR3nt: TGTGCCAGCAGACTAGGGGGGTATGGCTACACCTTC
d_gene: NA
j_gene: TRBJ1-2
v_gene: TRBV6-5
abundance: NA

CDR3aa: CASSLDGNQPQHF
CDR3nt: TGCGCCAGCAGCTTGGACGGGAATCAGCCCCAGCATTTT
d_gene: NA
j_gene: TRBJ1-5
v_gene: TRBV5-1
abundance: NA

CDR3aa: CASSPGLELATQYF
CDR3nt: TGTGCCAGCTCACCAGGACTAGAATTGGCGACCCAGTACTTC
d_gene: TRBD2
j_gene: TRBJ2-5
v_gene: TRBV18
abundance: NA

CDR3aa: CASSSTRPGYSNQPQHF
CDR3nt: TGTGCCAGCAGCTCAACCCGTCCCGGGTATAGCAATCAGCCCCAGCATTTT
d_gene: NA
j_gene: TRBJ1-5
v_gene: TRBV7-6
abundance: NA

CDR3aa: CASSSSTGGGNTIYF
CDR3nt: TGCGCCAGCAGCTCGTCCACAGGAGGTGGAAACACCATATATTTT
d_gene: NA
j_gene: TRBJ1-3
v_gene: TRBV5-1
abundance: NA

CDR3aa: CASSLGRSAYSYEQYF
CDR3nt: TGCGCCAGCAGCTTGGGTCGGTCAGCTTACTCCTACGAGCAGTACTTC
d_gene: NA
j_gene: TRBJ2-7
v_gene: TRBV5-1
abundance: few

CDR3aa: CASSPGTLYEQYF
CDR3nt: TGTGCCAGCAGCCCCGGGACCCTCTACGAGCAGTACTTC
d_gene: NA
j_gene: TRBJ2-7
v_gene: TRBV11-2
abundance: NA

CDR3aa: CASSIGGLNTEAFF
CDR3nt: TGTGCCAGTAGTATTGGCGGGCTGAACACTGAAGCTTTCTTT
d_gene: NA
j_gene: TRBJ1-1
v_gene: TRBV19
abundance: NA

CDR3aa: CASSTASYRNSPLHF
CDR3nt: TGTGCCAGTAGTACGGCATCGTACAGGAATTCACCCCTCCACTTT
d_gene: NA
j_gene: TRBJ1-6
v_gene: TRBV19
abundance: medium-sized

CDR3aa: CASSYRDEGETQYF
CDR3nt: TGTGCCAGCAGTTACAGGGACGAGGGAGAGACCCAGTACTTC
d_gene: NA
j_gene: TRBJ2-5
v_gene: TRBV6-5
abundance: NA

CDR3aa: CASMEGTGREKLFF
CDR3nt: TGCGCCAGCATGGAGGGGACAGGGAGGGAAAAACTGTTTTTT
d_gene: TRBD1
j_gene: TRBJ1-4
v_gene: TRBV5-1
abundance: NA

CDR3aa: CASSRPGTVYEQYF
CDR3nt: TGTGCCAGCAGCCGCCCCGGGACAGTCTACGAGCAGTACTTC
d_gene: TRBD1
j_gene: TRBJ2-7
v_gene: TRBV5-5
abundance: NA

CDR3aa: CASSEARAGAETQYF
CDR3nt: TGTGCCAGCAGTGAAGCGCGGGCAGGAGCGGAGACCCAGTACTTC
d_gene: NA
j_gene: TRBJ2-5
v_gene: TRBV2
abundance: NA

CDR3aa: CASSVGNPGATDTQYF
CDR3nt: TGTGCCAGCAGCGTAGGGAATCCTGGAGCGACAGATACGCAGTATTTT
d_gene: NA
j_gene: TRBJ2-3
v_gene: TRBV9
abundance: NA

CDR3aa: CASSHRTGGNQPQHF
CDR3nt: TGCGCCAGCAGCCACCGGACAGGGGGAAATCAGCCCCAGCATTTT
d_gene: TRBD1
j_gene: TRBJ1-5
v_gene: TRBV4-3
abundance: NA

CDR3aa: CASSPGGWGNQPQHF
CDR3nt: TGTGCCAGCAGCCCAGGGGGCTGGGGCAATCAGCCCCAGCATTTT
d_gene: TRBD1
j_gene: TRBJ1-5
v_gene: TRBV6-6
abundance: NA

CDR3aa: CASSGPTGPPQGANVLTF
CDR3nt: TGTGCCAGCAGCGGCCCGACAGGGCCGCCTCAGGGGGCCAACGTCCTGACTTTC
d_gene: TRBD1
j_gene: TRBJ2-6
v_gene: TRBV5-4
abundance: few

CDR3aa: CASSLQQGRNEAFF
CDR3nt: TGTGCCAGCAGTTTACAACAGGGGCGCAATGAAGCTTTCTTT
d_gene: TRBD1
j_gene: TRBJ1-1
v_gene: TRBV6-6
abundance: NA

CDR3aa: CASSLQRGGEQFF
CDR3nt: TGTGCCAGCAGCTTACAGCGGGGGGGAGAGCAGTTCTTC
d_gene: TRBD2
j_gene: TRBJ2-1
v_gene: TRBV11-2
abundance: NA

CDR3aa: CASSFGQAGELFF
CDR3nt: TGTGCCAGCAGCTTTGGACAGGCCGGGGAGCTGTTTTTT
d_gene: TRBD1
j_gene: TRBJ2-2
v_gene: TRBV5-4
abundance: NA

CDR3aa: CASSVQQGNTEAFF
CDR3nt: TGTGCCAGCAGCGTTCAACAGGGGAACACTGAAGCTTTCTTT
d_gene: NA
j_gene: TRBJ1-1
v_gene: TRBV9
abundance: NA